This TCR beta chain comes out of a study of shared clonotypes between healthy human individuals. Profiling relied on immunoSEQ multiplex PCR, and the TCRdb table lists in-frame clones only, not all of them. The sample carries about 500,000 clones, roughly four fifths recorded once. Germline lookup yields CDR1 SGHDT and CDR2 YYEEEE. The CDR3 spans 13 residues. After removal of 2 bases from V and 8 bases from J, the junction contained 2 bases not matched to a gene. This receptor was obtained from a woman aged 40 to 50 in good health. Some clones in this sample may be carry-over from other donors' samples. The sample was PBMCs. The V and J genes are TRBV5-6 and TRBJ2-5, with 11 bases that match TRBD2. The CDR3, as DNA: TGTGCCAGCAGCTTAACTAGCGGGGGAACCCAGTACTTC. Translated: CASSLTSGGTQYF. The entire variable domain, with the rest obtained from reference TRBV5-6 and TRBJ2-5, is as follows: DAGVTQSPTHLIKTRGQQVTLRCSPKSGHDTVSWYQQALGQGPQFIFQYYEEEERQRGNFPDRFSGHQFPNYSSELNVNALLLGDSALYLCASSLTSGGTQYFGPGTRLLVL.